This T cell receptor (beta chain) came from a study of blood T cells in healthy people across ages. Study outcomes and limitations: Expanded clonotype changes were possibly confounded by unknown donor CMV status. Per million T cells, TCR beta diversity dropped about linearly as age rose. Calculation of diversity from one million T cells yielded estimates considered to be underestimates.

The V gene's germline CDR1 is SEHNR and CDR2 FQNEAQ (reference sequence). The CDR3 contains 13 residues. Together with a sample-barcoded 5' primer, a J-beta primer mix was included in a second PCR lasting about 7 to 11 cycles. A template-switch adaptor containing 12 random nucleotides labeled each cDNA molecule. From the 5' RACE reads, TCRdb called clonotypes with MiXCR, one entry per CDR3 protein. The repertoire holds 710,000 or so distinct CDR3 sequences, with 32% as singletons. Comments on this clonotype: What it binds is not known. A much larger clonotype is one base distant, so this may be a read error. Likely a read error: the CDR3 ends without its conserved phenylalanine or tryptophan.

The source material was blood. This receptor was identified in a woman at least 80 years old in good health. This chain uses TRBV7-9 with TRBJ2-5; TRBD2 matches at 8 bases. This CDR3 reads CATSGIAGETQYY. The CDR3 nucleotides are TGTGCCACCAGCGGTATAGCGGGGGAGACCCAGTACTAC.